The 24 T cell receptor beta chains below all came from one sample that was sequenced in a study of T cells in tumors after PD-1 blockade (dated by TCRdb to between 2018 and 2021). The library was made by the immunoSEQ multiplex PCR assay. This immuneACCESS table, as held by TCRdb, lists in-frame sequences with V and J called but not all clones. Of the missing ones, under half trace to an unresolved V gene in checked studies; the others have no known cause. Counted in this sample were about 59,000 clones; just under 80% of them appeared once. The ten biggest clones cover around 15% of the sample. The time point label on this specimen signifies: before anti-PD-1 therapy. Sequenced here: PBMCs, sampled before anti-PD-1 treatment. The receptors were sampled from a human donor with basal cell carcinoma.

The table lists this clone with a few counts. This chain connects TRBV30 to TRBJ2-7; 8 bases align to TRBD1. The germline CDR1 and CDR2 sequences are GTSNPN and SVGIG (reference sequence). Trimming removed 1 base from V and 4 bases from J; junction bases left unmatched: 6. CDR3 length: 14 amino acids. CDR3 protein: CAWSGTGNLYEQYF. The CDR3 coding sequence is TGTGCCTGGAGTGGGACAGGGAATCTATACGAGCAGTACTTC.

The chain has TRBV4-1 and TRBJ2-5; D remains ambiguous. The CDR3 runs 11 residues. Trimming cost V 0 bases and J 9 bases, with 5 bases left between them. Germline loops: CDR1 MGHRA, CDR2 YSYEKL. Written as DNA, the CDR3 is TGCGCCAGCAGCCAAGAAACGGCCCAGTACTTC. Protein sequence: CASSQETAQYF.

The gene calls are TRBV25-1 and TRBJ2-3, with D perhaps given as TRBD1 or TRBD2 (5 bases each). Between the trimmed V and J ends, which lost 8 bases and 0 bases, there was a span of 15 bases. Germline assignment: CDR1 MGHDK and CDR2 SYGVNS. The CDR3 contains 15 residues. CDR3 residues: CASSLVWGSTDTQYF. The CDR3 DNA sequence: TGTGCCAGCTCCTTGGTTTGGGGGAGCACAGATACGCAGTATTTT.

The rearrangement uses TRBV19 and TRBJ1-5, with D maybe TRBD1 (6 bases). The CDR3 is 15 amino acids. Germline V lookup: CDR1 LNHDA, CDR2 SQIVND (reference sequence). The V gene lost 7 bases and the J gene lost 0 bases, with 13 bases spanning the gap. The CDR3 nucleotides are TGTGCCAGTACACAGGGCCCCTATAGCAATCAGCCCCAGCATTTT. Protein product: CASTQGPYSNQPQHF.

The J gene is TRBJ2-2, the V gene TRBV12-5; either TRBD1 or TRBD2 may supply D (5 bases each). Germline assignment: CDR1 LGHNT and CDR2 FRNRAP. V lost 6 bases and J 2 bases, leaving 13 bases between the germline ends. This CDR3 region has 15 residues. The CDR3 loop is CASGGDRSNTGELFF. Here the CDR3 DNA reads TGTGCTAGTGGGGGGGACCGCTCAAACACCGGGGAGCTGTTTTTT.

This chain connects TRBV2 to TRBJ1-2, with TRBD1 as a possible D gene (5 bases). Germline V gene lookup returns CDR1 SNHLY and CDR2 FYNNEI. This CDR3 is 12 amino acids long. The germline V and J ends were trimmed by 3 bases and 3 bases, with 5 bases remaining between them. The CDR3, as DNA: TGTGCCAGCAGTGACAGGGACTATGGCTACACCTTC. The encoded protein is CASSDRDYGYTF.

The CDR3 region is CASSYWTGVNQPQHF. The CDR3 DNA is TGTGCCAGCAGTTATTGGACAGGGGTCAATCAGCCCCAGCATTTT. The gene calls are TRBV6-2 or TRBV6-3 and TRBJ1-5; 9 bases fit TRBD1. Germline V lookup: CDR1 MNHEY, CDR2 SVGEGT. The CDR3 consists of 15 residues. V lost 3 bases to trimming and J lost 3 bases; unmatched junction nucleotides: 3.

The chain links TRBV14 to TRBJ2-7, with TRBD2 matching over 14 bases. The CDR3 runs 16 residues. Germline CDR1 SGHDN, CDR2 FVKESK. V shed 4 bases and J 0 bases; nucleotides not matched to a gene: 2. The CDR3 loop is CASSPGLAGGSYEQYF. The CDR3 coding sequence is TGTGCCAGCAGCCCTGGACTAGCGGGGGGCTCCTACGAGCAGTACTTC.

This clone was picked up one time. The V and J genes are TRBV5-1 and TRBJ2-7; D might be TRBD1 or TRBD2, each matching 5 bases. Germline V lookup: CDR1 SGHRS, CDR2 YFSETQ. The length of the CDR3 is 15 residues. Trimming took 3 bases from V and 0 from J, leaving 13 bases between them. CDR3 protein: CASSSPGTASYEQYF. The CDR3 nucleotides are TGCGCCAGCAGCTCCCCCGGGACGGCCTCCTACGAGCAGTACTTC.

V gene TRBV29-1 combines with J gene TRBJ2-1; 12 bases match TRBD2. The junction had 5 bases not matched to a gene; V was cut back by 2 bases and J by 6 bases. The length of the CDR3 is 15 residues. Germline assignment: CDR1 SQVTM and CDR2 ANQGSEA. This chain's CDR3 is CSVEPSSGGANEQFF. CDR3 in DNA: TGCAGCGTTGAACCCTCTAGCGGGGGGGCCAATGAGCAGTTCTTC.

The V call is TRBV7-8, the J call TRBJ1-4, with 7 positions matching TRBD1. Unmatched junction bases numbered 8, after V lost 5 bases and J lost 5 bases. Germline V gene lookup returns CDR1 SGHVS and CDR2 FQNEAQ. CDR3 size: 15 residues. For the CDR3, the DNA is TGTGCCAGCAGCCGAGTAGGACAGGTCAATGAAAAACTGTTTTTT. Translated: CASSRVGQVNEKLFF.

The V and J genes are TRBV14 and TRBJ2-7; TRBD1 matches 9 bases. Trimming at V came to 5 bases and at J to 3 bases, leaving 5 bases not matched to a gene. The CDR3 sequence is 14 residues long. CDR1 SGHDN and CDR2 FVKESK come from the germline V gene. CDR3 in DNA: TGTGCCAGCAGCTCGACAGGGGGTGGCTACGAGCAGTACTTC. This gives the protein CASSSTGGGYEQYF.

The chain couples TRBV7-2 to TRBJ2-3, with TRBD2 matching 9 bases. The V gene end was trimmed by 5 bases and the J gene end by 3 bases; junction bases not matched to a gene: 9. Germline lookup yields CDR1 SGHTA and CDR2 FQGNSA. There are 16 residues in the CDR3. CDR3 coding DNA: TGTGCCAGCAGCCCGAGGCGGGGGGGGATGACAGATACGCAGTATTTT. It specifies CASSPRRGGMTDTQYF.

CDR3 loop: CASSGAMAGGLETQYF. Here the CDR3 DNA reads TGTGCCAGCAGTGGGGCGATGGCGGGGGGGCTTGAGACCCAGTACTTC. This sequence joins TRBV3-1 (or the pseudogene TRBV3-2) and TRBJ2-5; 9 bases agree with TRBD2. The V segment lost 6 bases and the J segment 5 bases; nucleotides outside the gene matches: 13. CDR1 and CDR2 from the germline V gene are LGHDT and YNNKEL (reference sequence). The CDR3 contains 16 residues.

The chain recombines TRBV4-1 with TRBJ2-1; TRBD1 matches 7 bases. CDR1 MGHRA and CDR2 YSYEKL come from the germline V gene. This CDR3 spans 15 amino acids. V trimming: 8 bases; J trimming: 8 bases; junction bases outside the gene matches: 15. The CDR3 protein is CASSPLGGAVHEQFF. CDR3 in DNA: TGCGCCAGCTCTCCCTTAGGGGGCGCAGTCCATGAGCAGTTCTTC.

This chain links TRBV3-1 (or the pseudogene TRBV3-2) with TRBJ1-2, with D uncertain. The CDR3 length is 13 residues. Germline loops: CDR1 LGHDT, CDR2 YNNKEL (reference sequence). V was cut by 3 bases and J by 4 bases, with 9 bases left in between. The CDR3 is CASSHRSIYGYTF. CDR3 DNA: TGTGCCAGCAGCCACCGTTCGATCTATGGCTACACCTTC.

The rearrangement links TRBV19 to TRBJ2-7, with TRBD1 identical over 8 bases. The CDR3 runs to 14 residues. Germline V lookup: CDR1 LNHDA, CDR2 SQIVND (reference sequence). J lost 1 base, V lost 7 bases, and 6 bases had no gene match. Here the CDR3 DNA reads TGTGCCAGTAAGGCCAGGGGGCCATCCTACGAGCAGTACTTC. Amino acid sequence: CASKARGPSYEQYF.

The chain joins TRBV6-6 to TRBJ1-3, with D unclear. Between the trimmed V and J ends, which lost 2 bases and 0 bases, there was a span of 8 bases. In germline, CDR1 is MNHNY, CDR2 SVGAGI (reference sequence). This CDR3 contains 15 residues. CDR3 in amino acids: CASSYVDSSGNTIYF. DNA for the CDR3: TGTGCCAGCAGTTACGTGGATAGCTCTGGAAACACCATATATTTT.

The chain combines TRBV7-2 with TRBJ1-6; 7 bases align to TRBD1. Germline V gene data show CDR1 as SGHTA and CDR2 as FQGNSA. V dropped 6 bases and J dropped 2; count of bases not matched to a gene: 7. This CDR3 has 16 residues. The CDR3 loop is CASRVRGTPYNSPLHF. The DNA for the CDR3 is TGTGCCAGCAGGGTCAGGGGGACCCCCTATAATTCACCCCTCCACTTT. The variable domain in full, completed from reference TRBV7-2 and TRBJ1-6, reads GAGVSQSPSNKVTEKGKDVELRCDPISGHTALYWYRQSLGQGLEFLIYFQGNSAPDKSGLPSDRFSAERTGGSVSTLTIQRTQQEDSAVYLCASRVRGTPYNSPLHFGNGTRLTVT.

The V call is TRBV6-5, the J call TRBJ1-5; 7 bases align to TRBD1. The ends lost 5 bases at V and 4 bases at J; junction bases unmatched: 2. The CDR3 is made up of 13 amino acids. CDR1 MNHEY and CDR2 SVGAGI come from the germline V gene. The CDR3 nucleotides are TGTGCCAGCAGTACGACAGGGAATCAGCCCCAGCATTTT. Its protein is CASSTTGNQPQHF.

The rearrangement joins TRBV6-6 to TRBJ2-1; 9 positions match TRBD2. The ends lost 3 bases at V and 1 base at J; junction bases unmatched: 1. The CDR3 totals 15 residues. Germline CDR1 MNHNY, CDR2 SVGAGI (reference sequence). In DNA, the CDR3 is TGTGCCAGCAGTTATAGCGGGGGTTCCTACAATGAGCAGTTCTTC. Translating it yields CASSYSGGSYNEQFF.

This chain links TRBV4-2 with TRBJ2-7, with D perhaps TRBD2 (6 bases). The V end was cut by 5 bases, the J end by 2 bases, with 10 bases between. In germline, CDR1 is LGHNA, CDR2 YNFKEQ. This CDR3 has 13 residues. CDR3 DNA: TGTGCCAGCAGCACTGGGGGGACCTACGAGCAGTACTTC. It specifies CASSTGGTYEQYF.

The chain employs TRBV3-1 (or the pseudogene TRBV3-2) and TRBJ1-1; D gene unclear. The V gene's germline CDR1 is LGHDT and CDR2 YNNKEL (reference sequence). V was shortened by 1 base and J by 5 bases, with 14 bases between the two germline ends. The CDR3 has 15 amino acids. CDR3 bases: TGTGCCAGCAGCCAAGTGGGAAGGGTTGGGACTGAAGCTTTCTTT. It encodes CASSQVGRVGTEAFF.

The count of this clone is one. The gene calls are TRBV7-6 and TRBJ1-5; 11 bases fit TRBD1. CDR1 and CDR2 (germline): SGHVS, FNYEAQ. The CDR3 runs 21 residues. J lost 0 bases, V lost 0 bases, and 13 bases had no gene match. The CDR3: CASSLAPGQGGKWYSNQPQHF. In DNA form, the CDR3 reads TGTGCCAGCAGCTTAGCCCCGGGACAGGGGGGCAAGTGGTATAGCAATCAGCCCCAGCATTTT.